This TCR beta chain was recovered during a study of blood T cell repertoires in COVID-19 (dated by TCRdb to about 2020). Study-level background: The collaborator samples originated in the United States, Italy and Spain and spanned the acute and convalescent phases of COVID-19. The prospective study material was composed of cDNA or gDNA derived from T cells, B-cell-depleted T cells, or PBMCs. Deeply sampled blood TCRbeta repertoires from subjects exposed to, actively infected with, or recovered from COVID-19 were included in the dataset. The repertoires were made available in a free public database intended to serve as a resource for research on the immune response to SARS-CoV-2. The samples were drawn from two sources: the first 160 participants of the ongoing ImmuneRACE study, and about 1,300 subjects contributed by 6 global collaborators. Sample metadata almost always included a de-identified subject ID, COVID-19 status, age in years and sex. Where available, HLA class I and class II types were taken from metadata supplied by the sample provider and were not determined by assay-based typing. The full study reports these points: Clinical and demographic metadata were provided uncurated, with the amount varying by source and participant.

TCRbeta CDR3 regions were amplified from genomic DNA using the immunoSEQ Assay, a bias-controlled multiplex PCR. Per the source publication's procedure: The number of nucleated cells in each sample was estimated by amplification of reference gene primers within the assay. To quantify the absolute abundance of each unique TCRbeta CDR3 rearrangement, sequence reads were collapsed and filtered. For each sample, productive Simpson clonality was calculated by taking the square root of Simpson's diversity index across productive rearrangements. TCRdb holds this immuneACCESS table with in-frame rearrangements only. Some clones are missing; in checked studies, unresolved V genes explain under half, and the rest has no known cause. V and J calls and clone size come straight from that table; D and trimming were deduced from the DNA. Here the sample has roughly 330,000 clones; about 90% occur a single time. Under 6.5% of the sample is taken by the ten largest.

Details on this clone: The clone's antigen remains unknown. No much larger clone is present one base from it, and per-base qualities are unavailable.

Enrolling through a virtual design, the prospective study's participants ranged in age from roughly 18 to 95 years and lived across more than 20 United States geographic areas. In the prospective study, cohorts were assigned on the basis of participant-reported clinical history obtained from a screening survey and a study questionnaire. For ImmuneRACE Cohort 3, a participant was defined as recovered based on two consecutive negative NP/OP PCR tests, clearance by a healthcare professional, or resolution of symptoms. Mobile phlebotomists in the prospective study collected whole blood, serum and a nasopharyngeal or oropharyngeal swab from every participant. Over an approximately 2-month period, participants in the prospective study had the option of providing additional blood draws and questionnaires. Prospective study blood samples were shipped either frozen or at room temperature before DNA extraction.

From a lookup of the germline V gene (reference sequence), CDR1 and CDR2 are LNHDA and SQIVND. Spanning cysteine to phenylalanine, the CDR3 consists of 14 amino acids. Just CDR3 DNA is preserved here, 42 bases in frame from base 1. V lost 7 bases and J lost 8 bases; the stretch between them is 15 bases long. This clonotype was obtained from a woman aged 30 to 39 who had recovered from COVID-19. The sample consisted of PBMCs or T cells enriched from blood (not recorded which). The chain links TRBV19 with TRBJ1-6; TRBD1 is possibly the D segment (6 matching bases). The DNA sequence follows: TGTGCCAGTACGTCAGCAGGGGTAGATTCACCCCTCCACTTT. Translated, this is CASTSAGVDSPLHF.